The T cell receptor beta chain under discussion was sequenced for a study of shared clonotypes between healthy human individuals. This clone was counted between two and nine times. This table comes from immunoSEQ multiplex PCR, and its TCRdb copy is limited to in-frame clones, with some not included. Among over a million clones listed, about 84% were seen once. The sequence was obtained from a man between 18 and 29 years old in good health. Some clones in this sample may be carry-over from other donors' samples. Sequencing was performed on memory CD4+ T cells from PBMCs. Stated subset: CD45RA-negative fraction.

CDR3 sequence reads: CSVESPDTQYF. The DNA of the CDR3 is TGCAGCGTTGAGTCCCCAGATACGCAGTATTTT. The gene calls are TRBV29-1 and TRBJ2-3, with D unclear. Germline V gene sequence: CDR1 SQVTM, CDR2 ANQGSEA. V shed 3 bases and J shed 4 bases, with 5 bases lying between them. The CDR3 contains 11 residues.